This T cell receptor beta chain was captured by sequencing in a study of blood T cell repertoires in COVID-19. Overall study context: Specimens from acute and convalescent COVID-19 originated in the United States, Italy and Spain. T cells, B-cell-depleted T cells, or PBMCs provided the cDNA or gDNA that served as material.

Original processing notes: Nucleated cell counts were estimated from reference gene primer amplification. Only in-frame clones appear in the TCRdb table, and some are missing; sequencing was by immunoSEQ multiplex PCR. That table gives V, J and clone size, and the DNA gave D and trimming. Of 100,000 or so clones listed, approximately 80% were seen once; the top ten hold under 20%. This TCR came from a human donor in a cohort sampled during active COVID-19. Sequencing was done on a sample of peripheral blood.

DNA for the CDR3: TGTGCCAGCAGCCTGGGACAGGGTTTTGGCTACACCTTC. Encoded protein: CASSLGQGFGYTF. The V and J genes are TRBV7-9 and TRBJ1-2, with 9 bases aligning to TRBD1. V lost 5 bases, J lost 7 bases, and 5 bases stayed unmatched. The length of the CDR3 is 13 residues. Looked up from germline, CDR1 is SEHNR and CDR2 is FQNEAQ (reference sequence).